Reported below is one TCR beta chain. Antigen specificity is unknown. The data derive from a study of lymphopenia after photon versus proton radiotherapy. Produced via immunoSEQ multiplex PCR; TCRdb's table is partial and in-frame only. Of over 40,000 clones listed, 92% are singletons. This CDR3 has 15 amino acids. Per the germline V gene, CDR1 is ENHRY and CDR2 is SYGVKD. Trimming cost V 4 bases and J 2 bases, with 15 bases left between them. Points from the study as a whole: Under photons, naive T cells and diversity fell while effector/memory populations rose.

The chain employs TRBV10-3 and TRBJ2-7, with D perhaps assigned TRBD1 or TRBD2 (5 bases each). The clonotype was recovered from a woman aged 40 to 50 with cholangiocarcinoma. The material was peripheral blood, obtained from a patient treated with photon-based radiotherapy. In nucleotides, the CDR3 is TGTGCCATCAGTGGCCCCGGGACGCAGACCTACGAGCAGTACTTC. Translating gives CAISGPGTQTYEQYF.